This entry lists 6 T cell receptor beta chains sequenced from one sample in a study of cytomegalovirus exposure and HLA in healthy donors. Use of 60 Vbeta and 13 Jbeta primers characterized the PCR. Assay: immunoSEQ multiplex PCR; the TCRdb copy retains only in-frame clones and omits some. Seen here are 85,000 to 130,000 clones, about three quarters observed once, and the top ten hold around 6.4%. Sequenced: PBMCs. The origin of the receptors is a woman aged 50 to 60 in good health and CMV-seropositive.

The chain employs TRBV9 and TRBJ2-3; 9 positions match TRBD1. Per the germline V gene, CDR1 is SGDLS and CDR2 is YYNGEE. Unmatched junction bases numbered 14, after V lost 3 bases and J lost 0 bases. The CDR3 spans 19 residues. In nucleotides, the CDR3 is TGTGCCAGCAGCGCGAGGGGACAGGGATTTTCTTCTAGCACAGATACGCAGTATTTT. Its translation is CASSARGQGFSSSTDTQYF.

V is TRBV9 and J is TRBJ1-5; 8 bases agree with TRBD1. V lost 4 bases to trimming and J lost 5 bases; unmatched junction nucleotides: 8. The CDR3 extends over 15 amino acids. Looked up from germline, CDR1 is SGDLS and CDR2 is YYNGEE. DNA of the CDR3: TGTGCCAGCAGCCCCCGGACAGGGCCTGATCAGCCCCAGCATTTT. Amino acids: CASSPRTGPDQPQHF.

The J gene is TRBJ2-1, the V gene TRBV2; unclear D gene. Per germline, CDR1 SNHLY and CDR2 FYNNEI. This CDR3 comprises 12 residues. Deletions cut 4 bases from V and 4 bases from J, with 5 bases between. As DNA, the CDR3 is TGTGCCAGCAGTGCACAGTACAATGAGCAGTTCTTC. Translation gives CASSAQYNEQFF.

J is TRBJ2-3 and V is TRBV6-5, with TRBD2 as a possible D gene (6 bases). This CDR3 contains 14 residues. Trimming took off 8 bases at V and 7 bases at J, with 19 bases between the two ends. Per the germline V gene, CDR1 is MNHEY and CDR2 is SVGAGI. CDR3 in DNA: TGTGCCAGCGGCCCTAACCTAGCGATGAATACGCAGTATTTT. Residues: CASGPNLAMNTQYF.

The chain uses TRBV19 and TRBJ1-6; 10 bases are shared with TRBD1. The CDR3 totals 14 residues. The germline V gene has CDR1 LNHDA and CDR2 SQIVND (reference sequence). Trimming took 10 bases from V and 5 from J; bases not matched to a gene: 5. Written as DNA, the CDR3 is TGTGCCACCCAGGGACAGGGGAATAATTCACCCCTCCACTTT. Encoded protein: CATQGQGNNSPLHF.

This chain uses TRBV13 with TRBJ1-3, with D tentatively TRBD1 (5 bases). Germline CDR1 reads PRHDT; CDR2 reads FYEKMQ (reference sequence). The CDR3 sequence is 16 residues long. Trimming left V 2 bases short and J 0 bases short, with 11 bases between. The CDR3 spells CASSLTGVDSGNTIYF. The CDR3 nucleotides read TGTGCCAGCAGCTTAACAGGCGTCGACTCTGGAAACACCATATATTTT.